The 28 T cell receptor beta chains below come from one sample, sequenced in a study of regulatory T cells in long-lasting Graves disease. Combining iRepertoire HTBI primers with Arm-PCR of CDR3 regions, the authors built TCR beta libraries. TCRdb reprocessed the multiplex PCR reads with MiXCR, giving one entry per CDR3 protein. The data show almost 450,000 distinct CDR3 sequences, over 15% seen once. Time point noted: newly diagnosed GD, antithyroid drugs for less than 3 months. From RNA extracted from PBMCs, the TCR library was made. These data also formed part of another study, on T cells in Graves' hyperthyroidism and ophthalmopathy.

The material sequenced was peripheral blood mononuclear cells (PBMCs), taken at new diagnosis, from a patient treated with antithyroid drugs. Every receptor here comes from a young woman with Graves disease.

This clonotype was seen just once. The chain uses TRBV6-1 and TRBJ2-3; perhaps TRBD1 as D (6 bases). The CDR3 sequence is 13 residues long. The V and J ends lost 6 bases and 5 bases respectively, with 12 bases between them. Germline V gene lookup returns CDR1 MNHNS and CDR2 SASEGT. The CDR3 sequence is CASRLQGLDTQYF. CDR3 sequence (DNA): TGTGCCAGCAGACTACAGGGTTTAGATACGCAGTATTTT.

In the case of this clonotype: A far larger clone is one base from this, pointing to a likely read error. This chain links TRBV27 with TRBJ2-1; weak D call: TRBD2 (5 bases). With the DNA end fitting TRBJ2-3 better, the J assignment may be wrong. The CDR3 runs 14 residues. CDR1 MNHEY and CDR2 SMNVEV come from the germline V gene (reference sequence). Written as DNA, the CDR3 is TGTGCCCGCACTAGTACCCTTAACACAGATACGCAGTATTTT. This translates into CARTSTLNTDTQYF.

This clonotype was detected only a few times. This chain uses TRBV6-5 with TRBJ1-5; no clear D. Trimming took off 0 bases at V and 1 base at J, with 10 bases between the two ends. Germline loops: CDR1 MNHEY, CDR2 SVGAGI. There are 16 residues in the CDR3. In DNA form, the CDR3 reads TGTGCCAGCAGTTACTCTACGGTTTTCAGCAATCAGCCCCAGCATTTT. Translating it yields CASSYSTVFSNQPQHF.

This clonotype showed up many times. The CDR3 bases are TGTGCCAGCAGTCCGGGGGTGGGGCTTTCCTACAATGAGCAGTTCTTC. Residues: CASSPGVGLSYNEQFF. This chain uses TRBV28 with TRBJ2-1, with D possibly being TRBD2 (6 bases). There are 16 residues in the CDR3. V was shortened by 5 bases and J by 1 base, with 15 bases between the two germline ends. CDR1 and CDR2 (germline): MDHEN, SYDVKM. Variable domain in full (rest from reference TRBV28 and TRBJ2-1): DVKVTQSSRYLVKRTGEKVFLECVQDMDHENMFWYRQDPGLGLRLIYFSYDVKMKEKGDIPEGYSVSREKKERFSLILESASTNQTSMYLCASSPGVGLSYNEQFFGPGTRLTVL.

The chain links TRBV9 to TRBJ2-3; D not certain. With 1 base removed from V and 5 bases from J, the gap between germline ends came to 8 bases. The CDR3 contains 13 residues. Germline CDR1 and CDR2: SGDLS and YYNGEE. The CDR3 reads CASSVLSEDTQYF. CDR3 DNA: TGTGCCAGCAGCGTACTATCTGAAGATACGCAGTATTTT.

This clonotype has a count of ten or more. The CDR3 DNA reads as TGTGCCAGCAGTCCTGACAGGAGCTCCTACGAGCAGTACTTC. Protein product: CASSPDRSSYEQYF. The chain links TRBV2 to TRBJ2-7; tentative D call: TRBD1 (6 bases). From germline, CDR1 is SNHLY and CDR2 FYNNEI. Trimming left V 5 bases short and J 0 bases short, with 11 bases between. The CDR3 spans 14 residues. Drawing the rest from reference TRBV2 and TRBJ2-7, the complete variable domain is EPEVTQTPSHQVTQMGQEVILRCVPISNHLYFYWYRQILGQKVEFLVSFYNNEISEKSEIFDDQFSVERPDGSNFTLKIRSTKLEDSAMYFCASSPDRSSYEQYFGPGTRLTVT.

At least ten counts were recorded for this clonotype. The V call is TRBV3-1, the J call TRBJ2-7; TRBD2 matches 14 bases. The CDR3 runs 16 residues. The germline gives CDR1 LGHDT, CDR2 YNNKEL (reference sequence). V gave up 0 bases and J gave up 6 bases; unmatched junction bases: 4. This CDR3 is CASSQDGLAGGREQYF. The DNA for the CDR3 is TGTGCCAGCAGCCAAGATGGACTAGCGGGAGGACGCGAGCAGTACTTC.

This clonotype appeared many times. The V and J genes are TRBV28 and TRBJ2-3; TRBD2 matches 7 bases. Germline V CDR1 and CDR2: MDHEN, SYDVKM. The trim removed 6 bases at V and 0 bases at J, leaving 6 bases unmatched. The CDR3 is 15 amino acids. The CDR3, as DNA: TGTGCCAGCAGCCAAGCGGGGCTTAGCACAGATACGCAGTATTTT. Protein sequence: CASSQAGLSTDTQYF.

This clonotype was recorded only once. The CDR3 sequence: CASSIVEGQRDTEAFF. The CDR3 DNA sequence: TGTGCCAGTAGTATAGTAGAGGGACAAAGAGACACTGAAGCTTTCTTT. This chain joins TRBV19 and TRBJ1-1, with D possibly TRBD1 on 6 matching bases. CDR3 length equals 16 residues. V lost 1 base to trimming and J lost 3 bases, with 15 bases between them. The germline gives CDR1 LNHDA, CDR2 SQIVND (reference sequence).

The rearrangement uses TRBV9 and TRBJ2-1; a weak D match, TRBD1 (6 bases). Germline V gives CDR1 SGDLS, CDR2 YYNGEE. Trimming pared 4 bases from V and 0 bases from J, leaving 20 bases between. The CDR3 loop spans 18 amino acids. CDR3 region: CASSPRGSGTRSYNEQFF. Written as DNA, the CDR3 is TGTGCCAGCAGCCCGAGGGGGTCCGGGACACGCTCCTACAATGAGCAGTTCTTC.

This clonotype was detected ten times or more. The chain uses TRBV3-1 and TRBJ2-1, with 7 bases matching TRBD2. Looked up from germline, CDR1 is LGHDT and CDR2 is YNNKEL (reference sequence). The CDR3 has 16 amino acids. V shed 4 bases and J 4 bases; nucleotides not matched to a gene: 10. CDR3 loop: CASSPLRTRRYNEQFF. The DNA of the CDR3 is TGTGCCAGCAGCCCCCTGCGGACTAGGAGATACAATGAGCAGTTCTTC.

The sample holds many counts of this clonotype. The chain has TRBV18 and TRBJ2-7; possible D gene TRBD2, 5 bases. Germline V gene lookup returns CDR1 KGHSH and CDR2 LQKENI. V was pared by 6 bases and J by 12 bases, with 18 bases between. CDR3 length: 12 amino acids. DNA for the CDR3: TGTGCCAGCTCCCCTCAACTAGGGTCGCTGTACTTC. The encoded protein is CASSPQLGSLYF.

This clonotype was detected ten times or more. The chain uses TRBV11-1 and TRBJ2-7; a possible D gene is TRBD2 (7 bases). CDR3 size: 13 residues. V shed 8 bases and J shed 3 bases, with 14 bases lying between them. Germline-derived CDR1 and CDR2 are SGHAT and FQDESV (reference sequence). The CDR3 here is CASGPGGLYEQYF. Written as DNA, the CDR3 is TGTGCCAGCGGGCCGGGGGGCCTCTACGAGCAGTACTTC. Complete variable domain (other parts from reference TRBV11-1 and TRBJ2-7): EAEVAQSPRYKITEKSQAVAFWCDPISGHATLYWYRQILGQGPELLVQFQDESVVDDSQLPKDRFSAERLKGVDSTLKIQPAELGDSAMYLCASGPGGLYEQYFGPGTRLTVT.

This chain uses TRBV27 with TRBJ1-5; 9 positions agree with TRBD1. Germline-derived CDR1 and CDR2 are MNHEY and SMNVEV (reference sequence). Trimming cost V 9 bases and J 4 bases; bases outside gene matches: 7. CDR3 length: 14 amino acids. As DNA, the CDR3 is TGTGCCAGTCGTCCTGGGACAGGGAATCAGCCCCAGCATTTT. Its translation: CASRPGTGNQPQHF.

A few counts support this clonotype. J is TRBJ2-1 and V is TRBV7-8, with TRBD2 matching over 7 bases. This CDR3 is built from 16 residues. CDR1 and CDR2 (germline): SGHVS, FQNEAQ. The V and J ends lost 5 bases and 8 bases, in that order; junction bases with no gene match: 15. This CDR3 reads CASSPPFRGRRHEQFF. The CDR3 DNA reads TGTGCCAGCAGCCCCCCTTTCCGCGGGAGACGCCATGAGCAGTTCTTC.

This clonotype occurred many times. The chain is built from TRBV11-2 and TRBJ2-1; the D gene is possibly TRBD2 (5 bases). CDR3 length: 13 residues. CDR1 and CDR2 (germline): SGHAT, FQNNGV. Trimming removed 5 bases from V and 10 bases from J, with 15 bases in between. The CDR3, as DNA: TGTGCCAGCAGCCTAGCCCCGCCCTTGGAGCAGTTCTTC. Amino acid sequence: CASSLAPPLEQFF.

This clonotype was counted a few times. The chain recombines TRBV24-1 with TRBJ1-5, with D uncertain. V dropped 6 bases and J dropped 6 bases, with 20 bases sitting between them. The CDR3 sequence is 16 residues long. Germline V gives CDR1 KGHDR, CDR2 SFDVKD. Here the CDR3 DNA reads TGTGCCACCAGTCCTTCAAGGACCGCTGAGGGTCAGCCCCAGCATTTT. As protein: CATSPSRTAEGQPQHF.

This clonotype was recorded at least ten times. This chain links TRBV3-1 with TRBJ2-5; the match to TRBD1 covers 9 bases. The J segment lost 4 bases and the V segment lost 0 bases, leaving 3 bases of the junction unmatched. The CDR3 consists of 15 residues. Germline values: CDR1 LGHDT, CDR2 YNNKEL (reference sequence). The CDR3 region has the DNA TGTGCCAGCAGCCAAGATACAGGGGGCGGAGAGACCCAGTACTTC. Protein sequence: CASSQDTGGGETQYF.

This clonotype was detected a few times. The chain recombines TRBV7-8 with TRBJ2-4, with 10 bases identical to TRBD1. The germline V gene has CDR1 SGHVS and CDR2 FQNEAQ. The length of the CDR3 is 18 residues. Unmatched junction bases numbered 9, after V lost 4 bases and J lost 0 bases. CDR3 sequence reads: CASSSDRGRELAKNIQYF. In DNA, the CDR3 is TGTGCCAGCAGCTCGGACAGGGGGAGGGAACTAGCCAAAAACATTCAGTACTTC.

The table lists this clonotype with a few counts. The chain carries TRBV5-4 and TRBJ2-1, with 13 bases matching TRBD2. Per the germline V gene, CDR1 is SGHNT and CDR2 is YYREEE (reference sequence). The trim removed 2 bases at V and 4 bases at J, leaving 6 bases unmatched. This CDR3 spans 17 amino acids. CDR3 bases: TGTGCCAGCAGCTTCCTGGGACTAGCGGGACGTTACAATGAGCAGTTCTTC. Protein sequence: CASSFLGLAGRYNEQFF.

This sequence joins TRBV4-1 and TRBJ1-3; unclear D gene. V was pared by 1 base and J by 1 base, with 8 bases between. Germline V gives CDR1 MGHRA, CDR2 YSYEKL. CDR3 length equals 15 residues. The CDR3 spells CASSQVSPSGNTIYF. The CDR3 DNA reads TGCGCCAGCAGCCAAGTCTCCCCGTCTGGAAACACCATATATTTT.

There are many counts of this clonotype. The chain carries TRBV5-1 and TRBJ1-1; 9 bases fit TRBD1. CDR1 is SGHRS, CDR2 YFSETQ, per germline. Trimming took 3 bases from V and 3 from J; bases not matched to a gene: 9. The CDR3 has 16 amino acids. In DNA, the CDR3 is TGCGCCAGCAGCTCCCAGGGACAGGGAGGTCACACTGAAGCTTTCTTT. Its translation is CASSSQGQGGHTEAFF.

This clonotype came up many times. For the CDR3, the DNA is TGCGCCAGCAGCTTGGATGGTCCATCCTCTGGGGCCAACGTCCTGACTTTC. It specifies CASSLDGPSSGANVLTF. The chain couples TRBV5-1 to TRBJ2-6; D not resolved. The germline V and J ends were trimmed by 0 bases and 0 bases, with 10 bases remaining between them. Germline lookup yields CDR1 SGHRS and CDR2 YFSETQ. The CDR3 totals 17 residues. Supplemented by reference TRBV5-1 and TRBJ2-6, the full variable domain reads KAGVTQTPRYLIKTRGQQVTLSCSPISGHRSVSWYQQTPGQGLQFLFEYFSETQRNKGNFPGRFSGRQFSNSRSEMNVSTLELGDSALYLCASSLDGPSSGANVLTFGAGSRLTVL.

This clonotype was observed at least ten times. CDR3 DNA: TGTGCCAGCAGCGCCGGGACACTAGTAGGCGAGCAGTACTTC. This encodes CASSAGTLVGEQYF. The rearrangement joins TRBV9 to TRBJ2-7; possibly TRBD1 for D (6 bases). The CDR3 has 14 residues. V lost 3 bases to trimming and J lost 6 bases, with 16 bases between them. Germline values: CDR1 SGDLS, CDR2 YYNGEE.

This clonotype turned up a few times. CDR3 loop: CSVEETVLTNYGYTF. The CDR3 nucleotides are TGCAGCGTTGAAGAGACAGTATTAACTAACTATGGCTACACCTTC. This chain links TRBV29-1 with TRBJ1-2; the D gene is possibly TRBD1 (5 bases). Germline V gene data show CDR1 as SQVTM and CDR2 as ANQGSEA. The CDR3 is 15 amino acids. V was shortened by 0 bases and J by 0 bases, with 11 bases between the two germline ends. Filled out from reference TRBV29-1 and TRBJ1-2, the complete variable domain reads SAVISQKPSRDICQRGTSLTIQCQVDSQVTMMFWYRQQPGQSLTLIATANQGSEATYESGFVIDKFPISRPNLTFSTLTVSNMSPEDSSIYLCSVEETVLTNYGYTFGSGTRLTVV.

This clonotype has at least ten counts. The chain has TRBV6-1 and TRBJ2-7; 7 bases align to TRBD1. With V trimmed by 7 bases and J by 3 bases, 12 bases remained unmatched. This CDR3 comprises 15 residues. Germline CDR1 reads MNHNS; CDR2 reads SASEGT. The CDR3 DNA sequence: TGTGCCAGCACCCACCAGGGGACAGACCTCTACGAGCAGTACTTC. Its protein is CASTHQGTDLYEQYF.

This chain joins TRBV27 and TRBJ1-5, with 9 nucleotides matching TRBD1. Germline CDR1 MNHEY, CDR2 SMNVEV (reference sequence). V was pared by 3 bases and J by 7 bases, with 4 bases of the junction left unmatched. CDR3 length: 14 residues. The CDR3 is CASSLGQGSQPQHF. CDR3 sequence (DNA): TGTGCCAGCAGTTTGGGACAGGGTAGCCAGCCCCAGCATTTT.

This clonotype has at least ten counts. The J gene is TRBJ2-1, the V gene TRBV3-1; D remains ambiguous. The CDR3 runs 17 residues. V shed 1 base and J shed 6 bases, with 19 bases lying between them. Germline-derived CDR1 and CDR2 are LGHDT and YNNKEL (reference sequence). The CDR3: CASSQGLSRAWGNEQFF. The CDR3 nucleotides are TGTGCCAGCAGCCAAGGACTCAGTCGGGCTTGGGGCAATGAGCAGTTCTTC.